The 19 T cell receptor beta chains below come from one sample, sequenced in a study of T cell responses to AZD1222 COVID-19 vaccine. Clones were sequenced by immunoSEQ multiplex PCR, and TCRdb holds only the in-frame ones, with some missing. The table records under 150,000 clones, 80% to 95% of them present only once. The starting material was peripheral blood, obtained 28 days after the second AZD1222 dose. The receptors were gathered from an adult who received the AZD1222 COVID-19 vaccine.

The genes are TRBV6-2 or TRBV6-3 and TRBJ1-5; 8 positions agree with TRBD1. Germline trimming cut 2 bases from V and 9 bases from J; bases unmatched to any gene: 9. The CDR3 runs to 15 residues. Germline V gene sequence: CDR1 MNHEY, CDR2 SVGEGT. The CDR3 sequence is CASSYKGQAGRPQHF. In DNA, the CDR3 is TGTGCCAGCAGTTACAAGGGACAGGCCGGGAGGCCCCAGCATTTT.

This clone has a single count. The V and J genes are TRBV21-1 and TRBJ1-5; the table calls TRBD1, which could not be checked here. TRBV21-1 is assigned pseudogene status. CDR3 length: 19 amino acids. CDR3 loop: CASSKGTFVTGAPNQPQHF. CDR3 DNA: TGTGCCAGCAGCAAAGGGACCTTTGTGACAGGGGCCCCCAATCAGCCCCAGCATTTT.

This clone was observed a handful of times. The chain combines TRBV5-6 with TRBJ2-1, with 9 bases identical to TRBD2. The CDR3 covers 16 residues. Germline V gene lookup returns CDR1 SGHDT and CDR2 YYEEEE. Unmatched junction bases numbered 6, after V lost 0 bases and J lost 5 bases. The CDR3 DNA reads TGTGCCAGCAGCTTGGTTCTAGCGGGATCTGACAATGAGCAGTTCTTC. This sequence encodes CASSLVLAGSDNEQFF.

CDR3 nucleotide sequence: TGTGCCAGCAGCTTGAACCTGGGACAGGCAAATTCACCCCTCCACTTT. Encoded protein: CASSLNLGQANSPLHF. The chain links TRBV7-2 to TRBJ1-6; 8 nucleotides agree with TRBD1. The germline V gene encodes CDR1 SGHTA and CDR2 FQGNSA. The CDR3 loop spans 16 amino acids. Losses at the gene ends were 3 bases for V and 7 bases for J; bases not matched to a gene: 8.

The V call is TRBV7-8, the J call TRBJ2-7; 8 bases map to TRBD2. This CDR3 comprises 15 residues. Germline V CDR1 and CDR2: SGHVS, FQNEAQ. V lost 2 bases, J lost 5 bases, and 8 bases stayed unmatched. In DNA, the CDR3 is TGTGCCAGCAGCTTATTGGGCCCGCGGGAGGACGAGCAGTACTTC. Amino acids: CASSLLGPREDEQYF.

V gene TRBV7-2 combines with J gene TRBJ2-3; D is unclear. This CDR3 comprises 15 residues. Germline CDR1 and CDR2: SGHTA and FQGNSA. Trimming cost V 6 bases and J 2 bases, with 15 bases left between them. The DNA of the CDR3 is TGTGCCAGCAGTACCTCGACGCAATTCACAGATACGCAGTATTTT. It codes for CASSTSTQFTDTQYF.

The chain uses TRBV4-1 and TRBJ1-4; D is unclear. Deletions cut 0 bases from V and 1 base from J, with 6 bases between. Germline CDR1 reads MGHRA; CDR2 reads YSYEKL. The length of the CDR3 is 15 residues. The CDR3 protein is CASSQDSKTNEKLFF. The CDR3 nucleotides read TGCGCCAGCAGCCAAGACAGTAAAACTAATGAAAAACTGTTTTTT.

V and J are TRBV7-3 and TRBJ1-1, with a tentative D call TRBD1 (5 bases). Between the trimmed V and J ends, which lost 2 bases and 2 bases, there was a span of 9 bases. Germline CDR1 and CDR2: SGHTA and FQGTGA. CDR3 length: 14 amino acids. The CDR3 nucleotides are TGTGCCAGCAGCTTAGGGGCCCCTAACACTGAAGCTTTCTTT. Its translation: CASSLGAPNTEAFF.

This clone was counted once. The V gene is TRBV30, the J gene TRBJ1-5; D is perhaps TRBD1 (6 bases). The CDR3 loop spans 12 amino acids. Trimming took off 0 bases at V and 7 bases at J, with 7 bases between the two ends. From germline, CDR1 is GTSNPN and CDR2 SVGIG (reference sequence). CDR3 in DNA: TGTGCCTGGAGTGTACAGGGACAGCCCCAGCATTTT. Protein sequence: CAWSVQGQPQHF. Drawing the rest from reference TRBV30 and TRBJ1-5, the complete variable domain is SQTIHQWPATLVQPVGSPLSLECTVEGTSNPNLYWYRQAAGRGLQLLFYSVGIGQISSEVPQNLSASRPQDRQFILSSKKLLLSDSGFYLCAWSVQGQPQHFGDGTRLSIL.

This rearrangement joins TRBV7-8 to TRBJ2-2; 8 nucleotides align to TRBD1. Per the germline V gene, CDR1 is SGHVS and CDR2 is FQNEAQ. The trim removed 3 bases at V and 3 bases at J, leaving 6 bases unmatched. This CDR3 contains 16 residues. This chain's CDR3 is CASSLPDRGHTGELFF. DNA of the CDR3: TGTGCCAGCAGCTTGCCCGACAGGGGACACACCGGGGAGCTGTTTTTT.

The V call is TRBV24-1, the J call TRBJ2-7; possibly TRBD1 for D (6 bases). CDR3 size: 14 residues. Germline CDR1 KGHDR, CDR2 SFDVKD. V lost 4 bases to trimming and J lost 7 bases, with 16 bases between them. CDR3 DNA sequence: TGTGCCACCAGTGACCTAGACAGGCCGGGGGAGCAGTACTTC. Translating it yields CATSDLDRPGEQYF.

V gene TRBV27 combines with J gene TRBJ2-6, with D perhaps matching TRBD1 (7 bases). Germline V CDR1 and CDR2: MNHEY, SMNVEV (reference sequence). This CDR3 comprises 16 residues. V was pared by 5 bases and J by 0 bases, with 11 bases between. CDR3 residues: CASSPQGGSGANVLTF. CDR3 coding DNA: TGTGCCAGCAGTCCCCAGGGGGGCTCTGGGGCCAACGTCCTGACTTTC.

The V call is TRBV7-2, the J call TRBJ1-4; 7 positions match TRBD1. V shed 1 base and J 8 bases; nucleotides not matched to a gene: 7. CDR3 length: 15 residues. Germline lookup yields CDR1 SGHTA and CDR2 FQGNSA. CDR3 sequence (DNA): TGTGCCAGCAGCTTAGGTGGAGGGGGCTCGGAAAAACTGTTTTTT. It encodes CASSLGGGGSEKLFF.

The chain couples TRBV27 to TRBJ1-2; TRBD1 might be the D (5 bases). Trimming pared 0 bases from V and 13 bases from J, leaving 15 bases between. The CDR3 length is 13 residues. Germline CDR1 and CDR2: MNHEY and SMNVEV (reference sequence). As DNA, the CDR3 is TGTGCCAGCAGTTTATCGATGACAGCAGGAAGCACCTTC. Translating gives CASSLSMTAGSTF.

The CDR3 protein is CASSLTSSGTGELFF. The CDR3 DNA is TGTGCCAGCAGCTTGACTAGCTCGGGCACCGGGGAGCTGTTTTTT. V and J are TRBV7-3 and TRBJ2-2, with 7 bases identical to TRBD2. Germline V lookup: CDR1 SGHTA, CDR2 FQGTGA. The junction had 5 bases not matched to a gene; V was cut back by 3 bases and J by 4 bases. This CDR3 is 15 amino acids long.

V usage is TRBV11-3 and J usage is TRBJ2-1, with 8 bases identical to TRBD2. The CDR3 is 16 amino acids. The V and J ends lost 2 bases and 0 bases, in that order; junction bases with no gene match: 3. Germline V gives CDR1 SGHNT, CDR2 YENEEA. This CDR3 is CASSLIAGSSYNEQFF. The CDR3 coding sequence is TGTGCCAGCAGCTTAATAGCGGGGAGCTCCTACAATGAGCAGTTCTTC.

The rearrangement links TRBV6-4 to TRBJ2-3; D not certain. The CDR3 loop spans 15 amino acids. Trimming pared 4 bases from V and 2 bases from J, leaving 13 bases between. CDR1 is MRHNA and CDR2 is SNTAGT in the germline V gene. As DNA, the CDR3 is TGTGCCAGCAGTGCAATAGCCGGTACCACAGATACGCAGTATTTT. Translation gives CASSAIAGTTDTQYF.

The chain employs TRBV5-1 and TRBJ2-2, with 7 bases fitting TRBD1. Germline V gene data show CDR1 as SGHRS and CDR2 as YFSETQ. Trimming took 0 bases from V and 5 from J; bases not matched to a gene: 4. CDR3 length equals 15 residues. CDR3 region: CASSLEGGRTGELFF. Here the CDR3 DNA reads TGCGCCAGCAGCTTGGAAGGGGGCAGGACCGGGGAGCTGTTTTTT.

The chain uses TRBV12-3 or TRBV12-4 and TRBJ1-1, with a possible D match to TRBD1 (5 bases). The V end was cut by 4 bases, the J end by 13 bases, with 13 bases between. This CDR3 region has 11 residues. CDR3 amino acids: CASSYRDGYFF. CDR3 DNA sequence: TGTGCCAGCAGTTACCGGGACGGTTATTTCTTT.